This TCR beta chain was sequenced in a study of radiotherapy plus CTLA-4 blockade in lung cancer. V dropped 7 bases and J dropped 6 bases, with 16 bases sitting between them. Germline V CDR1 and CDR2: LNHDA, SQIVND (reference sequence). The CDR3 runs 14 residues. Here immunoSEQ multiplex PCR was the method, and the copy in TCRdb shows in-frame clones only, minus some. This repertoire shows 90,000 to 100,000 clones, roughly four fifths found once; its top ten account for about 26%. The sequences come from peripheral blood, collected from a patient treated with radiotherapy plus ipilimumab. The source is a human donor with non-small cell lung cancer that progressed on radiotherapy plus ipilimumab. V usage is TRBV19 and J usage is TRBJ2-1, with a possible D match to TRBD2 (6 bases). CDR3 sequence: CASTSAGRTNEQFF. The CDR3 nucleotides read TGTGCCAGTACCTCCGCGGGACGAACCAATGAGCAGTTCTTC.